Listed below are T cell receptor beta chains from one sample, sequenced in a study of lymphopenia after photon versus proton radiotherapy. Profiled with immunoSEQ multiplex PCR; TCRdb holds only in-frame clones, not every one. The data show tens of thousands of clones, over 75% seen once. The starting material was peripheral blood, obtained from a patient treated with proton-based radiotherapy. These receptors came from a woman between 65 and 79 years old with pancreatic cancer. CDR3s include the opening cysteine and the closing phenylalanine or tryptophan. D genes are given only for firm matches. For some rows the clone size is stated as once, few or many, or as a class when expanded; others skip it.

TRBJ1-6,NA,NA,TRBV10-1,CASSESGRSSYNSPLHF,TGCGCCAGCAGTGAGTCAGGGAGGAGCTCCTATAATTCACCCCTCCACTTT
TRBJ2-1,NA,once,TRBV9,CASSVVGYNEQFF,TGTGCCAGCAGCGTAGTAGGTTACAATGAGCAGTTCTTC
TRBJ1-5,NA,NA,TRBV6-5,CASNKANQPQHF,TGTGCCAGCAATAAGGCCAATCAGCCCCAGCATTTT
TRBJ1-3,NA,NA,TRBV27,CASSLFGSGNTIYF,TGTGCCAGCAGTTTATTCGGGTCTGGAAACACCATATATTTT
TRBJ2-7,NA,NA,TRBV28,CASRQGNGYEQYF,TGTGCCAGCCGTCAGGGTAACGGCTACGAGCAGTACTTC
TRBJ2-7,TRBD1,NA,TRBV7-6,CASSIAGTGPTEQYF,TGTGCCAGCAGCATTGCCGGGACAGGCCCGACCGAGCAGTACTTC
TRBJ2-1,NA,NA,TRBV7-9,CASSQTSEQFF,TGTGCCAGCAGCCAAACGAGTGAGCAGTTCTTC
TRBJ2-1,NA,few,TRBV28,CALTGSSYNEQFF,TGTGCCCTAACGGGGAGCTCCTACAATGAGCAGTTCTTC
TRBJ1-6,NA,NA,TRBV5-6,CASSLARGNSPLHF,TGTGCCAGCAGCTTAGCGCGTGGGAATTCACCCCTCCACTTT
TRBJ1-5,NA,NA,TRBV19,CASSAPGVVGNQPQHF,TGTGCCAGTAGTGCGCCAGGGGTCGTGGGCAATCAGCCCCAGCATTTT
TRBJ2-3,TRBD1,NA,TRBV9,CASSVKSGTGVWGGADTQYF,TGTGCCAGCAGCGTTAAATCCGGGACAGGGGTATGGGGTGGAGCAGATACGCAGTATTTT
TRBJ2-4,NA,NA,TRBV28,CASSFVGASKNIQYF,TGTGCCAGCAGTTTTGTGGGAGCTAGCAAAAACATTCAGTACTTC
TRBJ1-2,TRBD1,NA,TRBV5-4,CASSVGGQGMSGYTF,TGTGCCAGCAGCGTTGGTGGACAGGGGATGAGCGGCTACACCTTC
TRBJ2-3,TRBD1,NA,TRBV29-1,CNYFSDRVTQYF,TGCAACTACTTCTCGGACAGGGTCACGCAGTATTTT
TRBJ2-3,NA,once,TRBV6-6,CASSSPKGPNTDTQYF,TGTGCCAGCAGTTCCCCCAAGGGACCCAACACAGATACGCAGTATTTT
TRBJ2-7,TRBD1,NA,TRBV10-3,CAIMSGQSSYEQYF,TGTGCCATTATGTCGGGACAGTCCTCCTACGAGCAGTACTTC
TRBJ2-2,NA,NA,TRBV5-3,CARSLEGRLAGELFF,TGTGCCAGAAGCTTGGAGGGACGGTTGGCCGGGGAGCTGTTTTTT
TRBJ1-2,NA,NA,TRBV28,CASHASRGYTF,TGTGCCAGTCACGCATCACGGGGCTACACCTTC
TRBJ2-7,NA,NA,TRBV20-1,CSASPLEKQYF,TGCAGTGCTAGTCCCTTAGAAAAGCAGTACTTC
TRBJ2-1,TRBD2,NA,TRBV18,CASSDGLAGGGNEQFF,TGTGCCAGCTCAGACGGACTAGCGGGAGGTGGCAATGAGCAGTTCTTC
TRBJ2-3,NA,NA,TRBV19,CASSIGSTTHTQYF,TGTGCCAGTAGTATCGGCTCCACCACCCATACGCAGTATTTT
TRBJ2-1,TRBD2,NA,TRBV5-4,CASSMGLDYNEQFF,TGTGCCAGCAGTATGGGACTAGACTACAATGAGCAGTTCTTC
TRBJ1-3,NA,NA,TRBV6-5,CASSYGRAISGNTIYF,TGTGCCAGCAGTTACGGCAGGGCAATCTCTGGAAACACCATATATTTT
TRBJ1-1,NA,NA,TRBV28,CASSPGRNTEAFF,TGTGCCAGCAGTCCCGGGCGGAACACTGAAGCTTTCTTT
TRBJ2-1,TRBD1,once,TRBV19,CASTHGDRSSYNEQFF,TGTGCCAGTACCCATGGGGACAGAAGCTCCTACAATGAGCAGTTCTTC
TRBJ1-2,NA,NA,TRBV30,CAWSVRSQNYGYTF,TGTGCCTGGAGTGTAAGGTCTCAGAACTATGGCTACACCTTC
TRBJ1-1,NA,NA,TRBV18,CASSPDGVNTEAFF,TGTGCCAGCTCACCGGACGGGGTGAACACTGAAGCTTTCTTT
TRBJ2-3,TRBD1,NA,TRBV7-2,CASSLGQGTDTQYF,TGTGCCAGCAGCCTTGGACAGGGAACAGATACGCAGTATTTT
TRBJ1-3,NA,NA,TRBV27,CATLRDGNTIYF,TGTGCCACTCTCCGGGACGGAAACACCATATATTTT
TRBJ2-7,NA,NA,TRBV30,CACMDQSSYEQYF,TGTGCCTGTATGGACCAGAGCTCCTACGAGCAGTACTTC
TRBJ2-7,TRBD1,NA,TRBV29-1,CSVESVGDRGVHEQYF,TGCAGCGTTGAATCGGTCGGGGACAGGGGAGTTCACGAGCAGTACTTC
TRBJ2-3,NA,NA,TRBV28,CASSPTSGGPDTQYF,TGTGCCAGCAGCCCTACCTCCGGGGGGCCAGATACGCAGTATTTT
TRBJ2-3,NA,NA,TRBV4-3,CASSQDWGLADPSTDTQYF,TGCGCCAGCAGCCAAGATTGGGGGCTAGCGGATCCTAGCACAGATACGCAGTATTTT
TRBJ2-7,TRBD2,NA,TRBV5-1,CASSTLAGGGSDEQYF,TGCGCCAGCAGCACTCTAGCGGGAGGAGGCTCGGACGAGCAGTACTTC
TRBJ2-2,TRBD2,NA,TRBV5-1,CASTLAGGPVGELFF,TGCGCCAGCACCTTGGCGGGAGGGCCGGTCGGGGAGCTGTTTTTT
TRBJ2-7,NA,NA,TRBV29-1,CSVILAGVYEQYF,TGCAGCGTTATACTGGCGGGTGTGTACGAGCAGTACTTC
TRBJ2-7,NA,NA,TRBV5-1,CASSPAGQTFGEQYF,TGCGCCAGCAGCCCGGCGGGACAGACCTTCGGGGAGCAGTACTTC
TRBJ2-5,TRBD1,once,TRBV5-6,CASSFKTGVAPQETQYF,TGTGCCAGCAGCTTTAAGACAGGGGTAGCCCCGCAAGAGACCCAGTACTTC
TRBJ1-2,TRBD1,NA,TRBV19,CASSSGTGLLNYGYTF,TGTGCCAGTAGTAGCGGGACAGGATTGCTCAACTATGGCTACACCTTC
TRBJ2-7,NA,NA,TRBV5-4,CASSLGPRNTYEQYF,TGTGCCAGCAGCTTGGGTCCCCGGAACACCTACGAGCAGTACTTC
TRBJ1-5,NA,NA,TRBV6-5,CASSYSWGNQPQHF,TGTGCCAGCAGTTACTCATGGGGGAATCAGCCCCAGCATTTT
TRBJ2-7,NA,NA,TRBV19,CASSIGGPGPYEQYF,TGTGCCAGTAGTATCGGCGGGCCTGGACCCTACGAGCAGTACTTC
TRBJ1-1,NA,NA,TRBV19,CASSIGTANTEAFF,TGTGCCAGTAGTATAGGGACGGCGAACACTGAAGCTTTCTTT
TRBJ1-3,NA,NA,TRBV5-4,CASSLGPTASGNTIYF,TGTGCCAGCAGCTTAGGCCCTACGGCGTCTGGAAACACCATATATTTT
TRBJ1-4,TRBD1,NA,TRBV28,CASRRGLEKLFF,TGTGCCAGCAGAAGGGGGCTAGAGAAACTGTTTTTT
TRBJ1-1,NA,NA,TRBV20-1,CSASYGAEAFF,TGCAGTGCTAGCTATGGAGCTGAAGCTTTCTTT
TRBJ2-2,NA,NA,TRBV12-5,CPMGRGPNTGELFF,TGCCCCATGGGGCGGGGGCCGAACACCGGGGAGCTGTTTTTT
TRBJ2-2,NA,once,TRBV28,CASQGQGDTGELFF,TGTGCCAGTCAGGGGCAGGGAGACACCGGGGAGCTGTTTTTT
TRBJ2-5,NA,NA,TRBV2,CASLKSETQYF,TGTGCCAGCCTCAAAAGCGAGACCCAGTACTTC
TRBJ2-6,TRBD1,NA,TRBV30,CAWRYRGALSGANVLTF,TGTGCCTGGAGGTACAGGGGCGCCCTCTCTGGGGCCAACGTCCTGACTTTC